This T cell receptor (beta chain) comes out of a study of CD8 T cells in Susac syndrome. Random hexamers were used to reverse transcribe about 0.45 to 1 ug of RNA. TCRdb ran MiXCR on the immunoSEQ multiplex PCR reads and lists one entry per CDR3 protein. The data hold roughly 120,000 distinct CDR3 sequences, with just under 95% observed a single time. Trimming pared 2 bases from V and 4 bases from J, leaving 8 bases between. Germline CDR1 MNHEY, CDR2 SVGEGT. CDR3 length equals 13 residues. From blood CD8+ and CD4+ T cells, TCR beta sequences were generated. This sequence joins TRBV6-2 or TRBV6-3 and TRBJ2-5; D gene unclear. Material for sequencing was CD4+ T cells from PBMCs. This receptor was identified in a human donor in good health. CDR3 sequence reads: CASSYQETETQYF. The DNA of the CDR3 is TGTGCCAGCAGTTACCAGGAAACAGAGACCCAGTACTTC.